Here is one T cell receptor beta chain with its context. Corrective cardiac operations yielded the resected thymus tissue. Donors consisted of healthy Finnish infants (having corrective surgery for congenital heart defects). Unmatched junction bases numbered 8, after V lost 0 bases and J lost 0 bases. From germline, CDR1 is SGHDT and CDR2 YYEEEE. This CDR3 is built from 17 residues. Sequenced by immunoSEQ multiplex PCR; TCRdb stores in-frame clones only, minus some. Of under 150,000 clones in the sample, just under 95% are singletons; the top ten hold around 0.025%. These data belong to a study of human thymus T cells.

The sample consisted of thymus tissue. This TCR was sampled from a boy younger than two with a congenital heart defect but otherwise immunologically healthy. This chain connects TRBV5-6 to TRBJ1-1, with TRBD1 matching over 7 bases. For the CDR3, the DNA is TGTGCCAGCAGCTTGGGAGAAAGGGGGCCCATGAACACTGAAGCTTTCTTT. This translates into CASSLGERGPMNTEAFF.